The entry below gives a single TCR beta chain sequence along with its context. The sample comes from a study of T-cell reconstitution after alpha-beta-depleted transplantation in children. TCRbeta library preparation incorporated unique molecular identifiers. TCRdb re-called the PCR reads through MiXCR, storing one row per CDR3 protein. The data show about 460,000 distinct CDR3 sequences, roughly an eighth seen once. Trimming took 3 bases from V and 4 from J; bases not matched to a gene: 8. CDR3 length equals 15 residues. Germline V lookup: CDR1 DFQATT, CDR2 SNEGSKA (reference sequence). The sequences come from PBMCs from the stem cell graft donor, collected from the stem cell graft. The sequence came from a human donor who donated a stem cell graft to a child with combined immunodeficiency. This rearrangement joins TRBV20-1 to TRBJ2-2; 7 positions agree with TRBD1. The CDR3 DNA is TGCAGTGCTAGGACAGGGCCAATTTTCACCGGGGAGCTGTTTTTT. This encodes CSARTGPIFTGELFF.